This T cell receptor beta chain was observed in a study of CD4 T cells in relation to SARS-CoV-2 and coronaviruses. Study-level results: In around 60% of donors, memory CD4+ clonotypes crossrecognized SARS-CoV-2 and at least one common cold coronavirus spike. According to naive versus memory sequencing, detected responses are memory recall, not newly primed. This crossreactivity analysis covered spike protein alone, no other viral proteins.

Before the COVID-19 pandemic, during about 2011-2018, CD4+ T cells were taken from unexposed donors. On this clone itself: Antigen unknown.

The V and J ends lost 5 bases and 1 base respectively, with 8 bases between them. CDR3 length equals 14 residues. The V gene's germline CDR1 is SGHAT and CDR2 FQNNGV. Only in-frame clones appear in the TCRdb table, and some are missing; sequencing was by immunoSEQ multiplex PCR. The data show roughly 68,000 clones, 85% to 95% seen once. Sequencing was performed on naive CD4+ T cells from PBMCs. Noted subset: naive CD4+ T cells isolated by negative enrichment. This receptor was obtained from a human donor in good health. The V and J genes are TRBV11-2 and TRBJ2-2; D is unclear. The CDR3 nucleotides read TGTGCCAGCAGCCGGGTTCAGAACACCGGGGAGCTGTTTTTT. It yields the protein CASSRVQNTGELFF.